The 27 T cell receptor beta chains given below trace back to one sample, sequenced in a study of cytomegalovirus exposure and HLA in healthy donors. The PCR was carried out with 60 Vbeta primers and 13 Jbeta primers. Sequencing was performed with immunoSEQ multiplex PCR; in TCRdb, only in-frame clones are kept and a portion is missing. This sample has about 130,000 clones, with 80% found just once. Specimen: PBMCs. Receptors were obtained from a man aged 30 to 45 in good health and CMV-seronegative.

The chain employs TRBV6-5 and TRBJ2-7; tentatively, D is TRBD1 (6 bases). Trimming removed 5 bases from V and 0 bases from J, with 11 bases in between. CDR1 and CDR2 from the germline V gene are MNHEY and SVGAGI. The CDR3 covers 14 residues. The CDR3, as DNA: TGTGCCAGCAGTACAGGGCTCTACTCCTACGAGCAGTACTTC. Translated, it gives CASSTGLYSYEQYF.

This sequence joins TRBV5-1 and TRBJ2-1; 12 bases fit TRBD2. This CDR3 is built from 16 residues. After removal of 0 bases from V and 8 bases from J, the junction contained 6 bases not matched to a gene. Germline V gives CDR1 SGHRS, CDR2 YFSETQ. In DNA, the CDR3 is TGCGCCAGCAGCTTGGGGGCTAGCGGGAGGGCCCATGAGCAGTTCTTC. Translated: CASSLGASGRAHEQFF.

The rearrangement links TRBV18 to TRBJ1-5; 8 nucleotides align to TRBD1. V gave up 4 bases and J gave up 4 bases; unmatched junction bases: 0. The CDR3 extends over 13 amino acids. Germline-derived CDR1 and CDR2 are KGHSH and LQKENI. CDR3 residues: CASSRTGNQPQHF. The CDR3 coding sequence is TGTGCCAGCTCACGGACAGGGAATCAGCCCCAGCATTTT. The whole variable domain, remainder taken from reference TRBV18 and TRBJ1-5, is NAGVMQNPRHLVRRRGQEARLRCSPMKGHSHVYWYRQLPEEGLKFMVYLQKENIIDESGMPKERFSAEFPKEGPSILRIQQVVRGDSAAYFCASSRTGNQPQHFGDGTRLSIL.

V is TRBV4-1 and J is TRBJ1-1; tentative D call: TRBD1 (6 bases). From germline, CDR1 is MGHRA and CDR2 YSYEKL. The CDR3 runs to 14 residues. V was trimmed by 5 bases and J by 4 bases, leaving 14 bases between them. The chain's CDR3 is CASSSGQWGTEAFF. CDR3 nucleotide sequence: TGCGCCAGCAGCTCAGGACAGTGGGGCACTGAAGCTTTCTTT.

The genes are TRBV5-6 and TRBJ2-4, with D possibly matching TRBD1 (6 bases). Trimming shortened V by 7 bases and J by 7 bases, and 18 bases separated the two germline ends. From germline, CDR1 is SGHDT and CDR2 YYEEEE. The CDR3 has 14 residues. The CDR3 coding sequence is TGTGCCAGCTCTAACGAGGGGGTGACGAACATTCAGTACTTC. This encodes CASSNEGVTNIQYF.

This clone was detected only once. This sequence joins TRBV7-9 and TRBJ2-7; a weak D match, TRBD2 (6 bases). The V end lost 6 bases, the J end lost 3 bases, and 6 bases lay between the germline ends. Germline-derived CDR1 and CDR2 are SEHNR and FQNEAQ (reference sequence). The CDR3 covers 11 residues. The CDR3 DNA sequence: TGTGCCAGCAGGCGGGGCTACGAGCAGTACTTC. Protein: CASRRGYEQYF.

The rearrangement uses TRBV28 and TRBJ1-2, with D possibly being TRBD1 (6 bases). The CDR3 spans 14 residues. V was trimmed by 3 bases and J by 2 bases, leaving 10 bases between them. The V gene's germline CDR1 is MDHEN and CDR2 SYDVKM. The CDR3 spells CASSFNRVNYGYTF. The CDR3, as DNA: TGTGCCAGCAGTTTTAACAGGGTAAACTATGGCTACACCTTC.

This clone has more than one count but fewer than ten. This sequence joins TRBV7-2 and TRBJ1-1; tentatively, D is TRBD1 (6 bases). The germline CDR1 and CDR2 sequences are SGHTA and FQGNSA. The CDR3 extends over 16 amino acids. Trimming removed 5 bases at V and 4 bases at J, with 20 bases between. The CDR3 DNA reads TGTGCCAGCAGCCGAAAGGCGGACAGTTTGAGCACTGAAGCTTTCTTT. It yields the protein CASSRKADSLSTEAFF.

The rearrangement uses TRBV10-2 and TRBJ1-3; D not resolved. V was clipped by 3 bases and J by 7 bases, with 13 bases between them. This CDR3 contains 14 residues. Per germline, CDR1 WSHSY and CDR2 SAAADI. The CDR3: CASSELGKDNTIYF. CDR3 nucleotide sequence: TGCGCCAGCAGTGAACTCGGGAAGGATAACACCATATATTTT.

The table lists this clone with a few counts. The V and J genes are TRBV5-4 and TRBJ1-4; tentative D call: TRBD1 (6 bases). This CDR3 spans 14 amino acids. The germline V gene has CDR1 SGHNT and CDR2 YYREEE (reference sequence). Trimming cost V 3 bases and J 8 bases, with 14 bases left between them. The CDR3, as DNA: TGTGCCAGCAGCTCCGGGGGGCAGGGAGAAAAACTGTTTTTT. Protein: CASSSGGQGEKLFF. Using reference TRBV5-4 and TRBJ1-4 for the parts outside the CDR3, the full variable domain is ETGVTQSPTHLIKTRGQQVTLRCSSQSGHNTVSWYQQALGQGPQFIFQYYREEENGRGNFPPRFSGLQFPNYSSELNVNALELDDSALYLCASSSGGQGEKLFFGSGTQLSVL.

In its sample, this clone was seen a few times. The chain uses TRBV27 and TRBJ2-2, with D possibly TRBD2 on 6 matching bases. CDR1 and CDR2 from the germline V gene are MNHEY and SMNVEV (reference sequence). The V end lost 5 bases, the J end lost 2 bases, and 12 bases lay between the germline ends. This CDR3 has 15 residues. CDR3 amino acids: CASSPSRGNTGELFF. The CDR3 DNA sequence: TGTGCCAGCAGTCCATCGCGGGGCAACACCGGGGAGCTGTTTTTT.

The chain has TRBV30 and TRBJ2-4; 7 bases agree with TRBD1. The CDR3 consists of 16 residues. The V gene's germline CDR1 is GTSNPN and CDR2 SVGIG (reference sequence). V lost 5 bases to trimming and J lost 7 bases; unmatched junction nucleotides: 17. CDR3 coding DNA: TGTGCCTGGGCCAGGACAGGTGGAGGAGGACTTAACATTCAGTACTTC. Translating gives CAWARTGGGGLNIQYF.

The CDR3, as DNA: TGCAGCGTGAGAGCGAACACTGAAGCTTTCTTT. It specifies CSVRANTEAFF. The chain recombines TRBV29-1 with TRBJ1-1; D not resolved. The V end lost 6 bases, the J end lost 1 base, and 6 bases lay between the germline ends. Germline CDR1 SQVTM, CDR2 ANQGSEA. The CDR3 runs to 11 residues.

The chain combines TRBV4-1 with TRBJ2-7; weak D call: TRBD2 (7 bases). Germline assignment: CDR1 MGHRA and CDR2 YSYEKL. The CDR3 spans 15 residues. V lost 1 base and J 7 bases, leaving 17 bases between the germline ends. CDR3 coding DNA: TGCGCCAGCAGCCAAGTAGGGAGGGGGGGAAAGGAGCAGTACTTC. It is translated as CASSQVGRGGKEQYF.

This chain connects TRBV6-5 to TRBJ2-5; TRBD2 might be the D (5 bases). The DNA end lines up better with TRBJ2-7; the J call may be wrong. CDR1 MNHEY and CDR2 SVGAGI come from the germline V gene. This CDR3 region has 14 residues. CDR3 sequence: CASASGSASYEQYF. As DNA, the CDR3 is TGTGCCAGCGCCTCGGGGAGTGCCTCCTACGAGCAGTACTTC.

This clone has only one observation. The sample holds other DNA sequences that translate to the same CDR3. J is TRBJ1-5 and V is TRBV18; 7 bases are shared with TRBD1. Trimming at V came to 2 bases and at J to 2 bases, leaving 0 bases not matched to a gene. The CDR3 runs 14 residues. Germline assignment: CDR1 KGHSH and CDR2 LQKENI. The CDR3 nucleotides read TGTGCCAGCTCACCAACAGGGGGCAATCAGCCCCAGCATTTT. Its translation: CASSPTGGNQPQHF.

This rearrangement joins TRBV19 to TRBJ1-1, with TRBD1 matching 7 bases. CDR1 is LNHDA, CDR2 SQIVND, per germline (reference sequence). CDR3 size: 17 residues. V lost 7 bases, J lost 2 bases, and 16 bases stayed unmatched. The DNA for the CDR3 is TGTGCCAGTACCCAGGGGGGAGGCCCTCTAGGAAACACTGAAGCTTTCTTT. It specifies CASTQGGGPLGNTEAFF.

The rearrangement uses TRBV28 and TRBJ2-7, with TRBD1 matching 10 bases. The CDR3 runs to 14 residues. The ends lost 8 bases at V and 2 bases at J; junction bases unmatched: 6. Germline V gene sequence: CDR1 MDHEN, CDR2 SYDVKM. CDR3 residues: CASLGTGDTYEQYF. The CDR3 DNA is TGTGCCAGCCTAGGGACAGGGGATACCTACGAGCAGTACTTC. Combining the CDR3 with reference TRBV28 and TRBJ2-7 gives the whole variable domain DVKVTQSSRYLVKRTGEKVFLECVQDMDHENMFWYRQDPGLGLRLIYFSYDVKMKEKGDIPEGYSVSREKKERFSLILESASTNQTSMYLCASLGTGDTYEQYFGPGTRLTVT.

In this sample, this clone turned up a few times. The chain carries TRBV6-5 and TRBJ2-7; weak D call: TRBD2 (7 bases). Trimming removed 5 bases at V and 3 bases at J, with 14 bases between. CDR1 MNHEY and CDR2 SVGAGI come from the germline V gene. This CDR3 is 14 amino acids long. As DNA, the CDR3 is TGTGCCAGCAGTCTATCGGGGGGCTTCTACGAGCAGTACTTC. Translated, it gives CASSLSGGFYEQYF.

This sequence joins TRBV5-6 and TRBJ2-7; 10 bases are a match to TRBD1. The CDR3 sequence is 15 residues long. V gave up 4 bases and J gave up 2 bases; unmatched junction bases: 6. Germline V gives CDR1 SGHDT, CDR2 YYEEEE. CDR3 sequence (DNA): TGTGCCAGCAGCGGAACGGGACAGGGGACCTACGAGCAGTACTTC. It is translated as CASSGTGQGTYEQYF.

CDR3 DNA: TGTGCCAGCACCCCATCGGCAGGGTGGAGCGAGCAGTACTTC. Translation: CASTPSAGWSEQYF. The chain couples TRBV27 to TRBJ2-7, with D tentatively TRBD1 (5 bases). Germline V gene data show CDR1 as MNHEY and CDR2 as SMNVEV (reference sequence). CDR3 length equals 14 residues. With 7 bases removed from V and 6 bases from J, the gap between germline ends came to 19 bases.

In regard to this clone: The same CDR3 arises from other DNA sequences in this sample as well. In DNA form, the CDR3 reads TGTGCCAGCAGTACAGGGAACGGCTACACCTTC. Translation gives CASSTGNGYTF. V and J are TRBV2 and TRBJ1-2, with a possible D match to TRBD1 (6 bases). V lost 5 bases and J 8 bases, leaving 9 bases between the germline ends. Germline V gene sequence: CDR1 SNHLY, CDR2 FYNNEI. The CDR3 runs to 11 residues.

The rearrangement joins TRBV7-2 to TRBJ1-5; 8 bases align to TRBD1. CDR3 length equals 13 residues. CDR1 is SGHTA and CDR2 is FQGNSA in the germline V gene. J lost 4 bases, V lost 5 bases, and 1 base had no gene match. CDR3 in amino acids: CASSRQGNQPQHF. CDR3 DNA sequence: TGTGCCAGCAGCAGACAGGGGAATCAGCCCCAGCATTTT.

The chain uses TRBV7-2 and TRBJ2-5; TRBD2 matches at 11 bases. The CDR3 is 15 residues long. CDR1 and CDR2 from the germline V gene are SGHTA and FQGNSA. The J segment lost 5 bases and the V segment lost 4 bases, leaving 6 bases of the junction unmatched. Here the CDR3 reads CASSSSGTSGETQYF. CDR3 in DNA: TGTGCCAGCAGCTCCTCCGGGACTAGCGGTGAGACCCAGTACTTC.

In this sample, this clone turned up a few times. The gene calls are TRBV4-2 and TRBJ2-1; 11 nucleotides align to TRBD2. The CDR3 is made up of 17 amino acids. Per the germline V gene, CDR1 is LGHNA and CDR2 is YNFKEQ. The J segment lost 8 bases and the V segment lost 0 bases, leaving 9 bases of the junction unmatched. CDR3 coding DNA: TGTGCCAGCAGCCAAGATCTGAGTCTAGCGGGGGGAGATGAGCAGTTCTTC. Its protein is CASSQDLSLAGGDEQFF.

The genes are TRBV9 and TRBJ2-1; D perhaps matches TRBD2 (7 bases). This CDR3 is 16 amino acids long. Trimming cost V 3 bases and J 0 bases, with 13 bases left between them. Germline CDR1 SGDLS, CDR2 YYNGEE. CDR3 protein: CASSGGGGSSYNEQFF. The CDR3 coding sequence is TGTGCCAGCAGCGGAGGGGGGGGAAGCTCCTACAATGAGCAGTTCTTC.

The rearrangement uses TRBV27 and TRBJ2-5; a weak D match, TRBD1 (6 bases). The DNA matches TRBJ2-7 better at its end, which makes the J call doubtful. The V gene's germline CDR1 is MNHEY and CDR2 SMNVEV (reference sequence). This CDR3 has 13 amino acids. CDR3 in amino acids: CASSFNTGNEQYF. The CDR3, as DNA: TGTGCCAGCAGTTTCAATACAGGGAACGAGCAGTACTTC.